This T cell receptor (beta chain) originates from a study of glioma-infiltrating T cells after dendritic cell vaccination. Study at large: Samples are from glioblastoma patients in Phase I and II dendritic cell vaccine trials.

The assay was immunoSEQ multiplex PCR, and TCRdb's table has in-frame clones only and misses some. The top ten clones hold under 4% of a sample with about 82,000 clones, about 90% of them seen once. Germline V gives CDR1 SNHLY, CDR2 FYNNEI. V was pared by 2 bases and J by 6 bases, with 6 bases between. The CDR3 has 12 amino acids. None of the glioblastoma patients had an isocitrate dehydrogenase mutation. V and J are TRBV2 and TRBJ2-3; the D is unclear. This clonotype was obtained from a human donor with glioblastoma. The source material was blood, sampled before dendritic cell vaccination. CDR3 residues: CASSEYSDTQYF. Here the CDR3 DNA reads TGTGCCAGCAGTGAATATTCGGATACGCAGTATTTT.